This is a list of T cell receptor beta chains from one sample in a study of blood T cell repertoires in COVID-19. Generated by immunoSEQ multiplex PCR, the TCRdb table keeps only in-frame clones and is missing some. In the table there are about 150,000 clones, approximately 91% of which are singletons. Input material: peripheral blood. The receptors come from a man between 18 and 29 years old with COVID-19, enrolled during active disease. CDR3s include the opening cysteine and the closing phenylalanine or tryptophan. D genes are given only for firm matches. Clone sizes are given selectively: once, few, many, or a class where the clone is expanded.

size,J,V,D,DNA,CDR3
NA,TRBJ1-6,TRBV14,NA,TGTGCCAGCAGCGGGCAGGGTTTCTCACCCCTCCACTTT,CASSGQGFSPLHF
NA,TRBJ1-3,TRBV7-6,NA,TGTGCCAGCAGCTTAAGTCGGAGCTCTGGAAACACCATATATTTT,CASSLSRSSGNTIYF
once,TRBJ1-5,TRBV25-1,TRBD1,TGTGCCAGCAGTGGATCCGGGACAGGGAGGCAGCCCCAGCATTTT,CASSGSGTGRQPQHF
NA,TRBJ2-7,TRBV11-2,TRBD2,TGTGCCAGCATCCCTTGGGGCGGGAGCCTGTCCTACGAGCAGTACTTC,CASIPWGGSLSYEQYF
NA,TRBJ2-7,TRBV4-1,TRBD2,TGCGCCAGCAGCCAAGAGCAACTAGCGGGGGCCTACGAGCAGTACTTC,CASSQEQLAGAYEQYF
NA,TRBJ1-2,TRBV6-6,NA,TGTGCCAGCAGTTACGGAGTCTACACCTTC,CASSYGVYTF
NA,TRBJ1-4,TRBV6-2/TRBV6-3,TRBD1,TGTGCCAGCAGTTTAGGGGGCGCGACTAATGAAAAACTGTTTTTT,CASSLGGATNEKLFF
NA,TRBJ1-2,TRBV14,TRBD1,TGTGCCAGCAGCCCAACGCTCAGACAGGGCAGTGGCTACACCTTC,CASSPTLRQGSGYTF
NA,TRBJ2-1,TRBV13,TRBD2,TGTGCCAGCAGCTCGAGGGGGACTAGCGGGAGGGTGGAGCAGTTCTTC,CASSSRGTSGRVEQFF
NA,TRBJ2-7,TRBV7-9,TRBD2,TGTGCCAGCAGCAGACTAGCGGGAGTCGAGCAGTACTTC,CASSRLAGVEQYF
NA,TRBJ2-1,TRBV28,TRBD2,TGTGCCAGCAAGGTGGGAGGGTCATACAATGAGCAGTTCTTC,CASKVGGSYNEQFF
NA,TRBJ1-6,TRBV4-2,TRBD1,TGTGCCAGCAGCCAAGAACAAGGGACAGGGAATTCACCCCTCCACTTT,CASSQEQGTGNSPLHF
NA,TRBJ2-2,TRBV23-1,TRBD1,TGCGCCAGACAGGGGTCGAACACCGGGGAGCTGTTTTTT,CARQGSNTGELFF
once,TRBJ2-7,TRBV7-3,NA,TGTGCCAGCAGCTTAGGAGGAGGCAGCTACGAGCAGTACTTC,CASSLGGGSYEQYF
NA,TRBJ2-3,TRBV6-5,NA,TGTGCCAGCAGTTACTCGAGTGGACTACGCACAGATACGCAGTATTTT,CASSYSSGLRTDTQYF
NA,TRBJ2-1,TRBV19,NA,TGTGCCAGTAGTAGTGTGGGGGGTTCCGATGAGCAGTTCTTC,CASSSVGGSDEQFF
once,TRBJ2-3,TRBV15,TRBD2,TGTGCCACCAGCAGAAGGCTCGATTTTTCCGGGACTAGCGGCACAGATACGCAGTATTTT,CATSRRLDFSGTSGTDTQYF
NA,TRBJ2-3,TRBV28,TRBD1,TGTGCCAGCAGTTTAGGGACAGGGCTTTTCACAGATACGCAGTATTTT,CASSLGTGLFTDTQYF
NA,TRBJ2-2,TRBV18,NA,TGTGCCAGCTCACGCACGGGGAACACCGGGGAGCTGTTTTTT,CASSRTGNTGELFF
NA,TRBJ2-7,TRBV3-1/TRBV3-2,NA,TGTGCCAGCAGCCCGTTATCAGCGGGCGGACTATACGAGCAGTACTTC,CASSPLSAGGLYEQYF
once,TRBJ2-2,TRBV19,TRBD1,TGTGCCAGTAGTATCTCTTCGGGACAGTTTCTCAACACCGGGGAGCTGTTTTTT,CASSISSGQFLNTGELFF
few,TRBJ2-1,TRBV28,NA,TGTGCCAGCAGTCCCCGGGGGGCGGGAGAGGATGAGCAGTTCTTC,CASSPRGAGEDEQFF
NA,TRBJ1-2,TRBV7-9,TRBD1,TGTGCCAGCAGCTTAGCGACAGGGGGCAAGTATGGCTACACCTTC,CASSLATGGKYGYTF
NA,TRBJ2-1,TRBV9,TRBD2,TGTGCCAGCAGCGTAGTTCGGGAGGGCTCCTACAATGAGCAGTTCTTC,CASSVVREGSYNEQFF
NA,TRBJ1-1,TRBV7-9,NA,TGTGCCAGCAGACAAGACCACAGGGAAAACACTGAAGCTTTCTTT,CASRQDHRENTEAFF
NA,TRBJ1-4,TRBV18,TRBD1,TGTGCCACTACAGGGGAGGCTAATGAAAAACTGTTTTTT,CATTGEANEKLFF
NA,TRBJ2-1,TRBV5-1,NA,TGCGCCAGCAGCTTGGCAGGCGGGGAGCAGTTCTTC,CASSLAGGEQFF
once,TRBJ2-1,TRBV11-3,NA,TGTGCCAGCAGCACCCGGGGGGCCGACAATGAGCAGTTCTTC,CASSTRGADNEQFF
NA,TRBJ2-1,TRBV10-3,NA,TGTGCCATCAGTGGGGCGGTGGGAGAAACCTACAATGAGCAGTTCTTC,CAISGAVGETYNEQFF
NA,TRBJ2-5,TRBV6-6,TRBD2,TGTGCCAGCAGTTATCTAGCGGGAGGGCCGGTGGAGACCCAGTACTTC,CASSYLAGGPVETQYF
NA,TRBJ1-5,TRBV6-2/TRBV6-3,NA,TGTGCCAGCAGCCCAAAGGGAGGCGACCAACAGCCCCAGCATTTT,CASSPKGGDQQPQHF
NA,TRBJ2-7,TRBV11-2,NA,TGTGCCAGCAGGACCATATCGGGGGCCTACGAGCAGTACTTC,CASRTISGAYEQYF
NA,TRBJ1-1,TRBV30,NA,TGTGCCTGGAGCCTACAGGGTTTAGCTTTCTTT,CAWSLQGLAFF
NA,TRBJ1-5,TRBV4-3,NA,TGCGCCAGCAGCTCCAGACATTCCAATCAGCCCCAGCATTTT,CASSSRHSNQPQHF
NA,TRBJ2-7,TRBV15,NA,TGTGCCACCAGCAGTATCGGCACCCGAGGGTACGAGCAGTACTTC,CATSSIGTRGYEQYF